The rows below give T cell receptor beta chains drawn from one sample of a study of spatial heterogeneity in lung cancer. MiXCR, run by TCRdb on the 5' RACE reads, gives a single entry per CDR3 protein. Of under 150,000 distinct CDR3 sequences in the sample, more than 10% were seen once. The source was PBMCs, collected at follow-up. These receptors were collected from a female donor with early-stage non-small cell lung cancer. CDR3s include the opening cysteine and the closing phenylalanine or tryptophan. The D gene is left open where the match is weak. Expanded clones get a size class; other rows say once, few or many, or leave the size out.

-,16,many,TRBV7-9,TRBJ2-1,CASSPRDSKKNNEQFF,TGTGCCAGCAGCCCCCGGGACTCAAAGAAGAACAATGAGCAGTTCTTC
-,13,few,TRBV20-1,TRBJ1-2,CSASPRVYYGYTF,TGCAGTGCTAGCCCCAGGGTGTACTATGGCTACACCTTC
TRBD2,15,-,TRBV6-2/TRBV6-3,TRBJ2-1,CASIQAGVSYNEQFF,TGTGCCAGCATTCAAGCGGGAGTTTCCTACAATGAGCAGTTCTTC
TRBD2,16,few,TRBV7-3,TRBJ2-2,CASSSGLGPNTGELFF,TGTGCCAGCAGCTCAGGACTAGGACCGAACACCGGGGAGCTGTTTTTT
-,17,-,TRBV6-2/TRBV6-3,TRBJ2-6,CASSYPPRLAGANVLTF,TGTGCCAGCAGTTACCCCCCCCGGCTAGCTGGGGCCAACGTCCTGACTTTC
-,15,-,TRBV27,TRBJ2-2,CASSPSRLLTGELFF,TGTGCCAGCAGTCCCTCCAGGTTACTTACCGGGGAGCTGTTTTTT
-,12,few,TRBV29-1,TRBJ1-1,CSAVEGFTEAFF,TGCAGCGCCGTGGAGGGTTTCACTGAAGCTTTCTTT
-,21,few,TRBV5-6,TRBJ2-1,CASSLDFYRGPMVSSYNEQFF,TGTGCCAGCAGCTTGGACTTCTACCGAGGCCCGATGGTAAGCTCCTACAATGAGCAGTTCTTC
-,14,-,TRBV12-3/TRBV12-4,TRBJ2-7,CASSNGDSSYEQYF,TGTGCCAGCTCCAACGGAGACAGCTCCTACGAGCAGTACTTC
-,13,-,TRBV2,TRBJ2-3,CASSDGGTDTQYF,TGTGCCAGCAGTGACGGGGGCACAGATACGCAGTATTTT
TRBD2,14,many,TRBV5-6,TRBJ2-5,CASSRLAGKETQYF,TGTGCCAGCAGCCGACTAGCGGGGAAAGAGACCCAGTACTTC
TRBD1,16,-,TRBV28,TRBJ1-1,CATDDRVIRGNTEAFF,TGTGCCACGGATGACAGGGTTATTCGGGGGAACACTGAAGCTTTCTTT
-,13,many,TRBV12-3/TRBV12-4,TRBJ2-2,CASSFGPTGELFF,TGTGCCAGCAGTTTTGGGCCAACCGGGGAGCTGTTTTTT
-,15,-,TRBV12-3/TRBV12-4,TRBJ2-4,CASSLGGGAKNIQYF,TGTGCCAGCAGTTTAGGCGGTGGGGCCAAAAACATTCAGTACTTC
TRBD2,14,few,TRBV2,TRBJ2-5,CASIRLAGQETQYF,TGTGCCAGCATTCGACTAGCGGGACAAGAGACCCAGTACTTC
TRBD1,16,few,TRBV24-1,TRBJ2-3,CATSDLAGQGSDTQYF,TGTGCCACCAGTGATTTGGCGGGACAGGGGTCAGATACGCAGTATTTT
-,13,-,TRBV20-1,TRBJ2-5,CSAPPRALGTQYF,TGCAGTGCTCCTCCGAGAGCGCTCGGGACCCAGTACTTC
TRBD2,15,many,TRBV7-9,TRBJ2-1,CASSPKRREGNEQFF,TGTGCCAGCAGCCCGAAGCGGCGGGAGGGCAATGAGCAGTTCTTC
TRBD2,13,-,TRBV29-1,TRBJ2-2,CSAGTSLSGELFF,TGCAGCGCCGGGACTAGCCTATCCGGGGAGCTGTTTTTT
-,13,many,TRBV28,TRBJ2-7,CASSSYSAYEQYF,TGTGCCAGCAGTTCCTACAGCGCCTACGAGCAGTACTTC
-,14,many,TRBV5-6,TRBJ1-6,CASSLRGGSSPLHF,TGTGCCAGCAGCTTGAGGGGGGGAAGCTCACCCCTCCACTTT
TRBD1,12,many,TRBV29-1,TRBJ2-7,CSGTGVRNEQYF,TGCAGCGGGACAGGAGTAAGGAACGAGCAGTACTTC
TRBD2,16,few,TRBV18,TRBJ2-3,CASSPPVRGVEDTQYF,TGTGCCAGCTCACCACCGGTTCGGGGGGTAGAGGATACGCAGTATTTT
-,13,-,TRBV7-8,TRBJ1-1,CASSLVRSTEAFF,TGTGCCAGCAGCTTAGTCAGGAGCACTGAAGCTTTCTTT
TRBD2,16,-,TRBV12-3/TRBV12-4,TRBJ2-1,CASSPRTSGKYNEQFF,TGTGCCAGCAGTCCAAGGACTAGCGGGAAATACAATGAGCAGTTCTTC
-,11,many,TRBV7-3,TRBJ2-1,CASSLSGEQFF,TGTGCCAGCAGCTTAAGTGGTGAGCAGTTCTTC
-,14,-,TRBV5-1,TRBJ2-5,CASSLTGWRETQYF,TGCGCCAGCAGCTTAACGGGATGGAGGGAGACCCAGTACTTC
TRBD1,14,-,TRBV29-1,TRBJ1-2,CSVLTRQGDYGYTF,TGCAGCGTCCTTACCCGACAGGGGGACTATGGCTACACCTTC
TRBD2,18,many,TRBV7-6,TRBJ2-1,CASSSSSSGRYSYNEQFF,TGTGCCAGCAGCTCAAGTTCTAGCGGGAGGTACTCCTACAATGAGCAGTTCTTC